A single sample is the source of the 18 T cell receptor beta chains below, sequenced in a study of cytomegalovirus exposure and HLA in healthy donors listed by TCRdb under 2017. Libraries were prepared through the immunoSEQ multiplex PCR assay. The multiplex PCR relied on a mix of 60 forward primers for TCR Vbeta segments and 13 reverse primers for TCR Jbeta segments. The clones in this table, taken by TCRdb from immuneACCESS, are in-frame only. Not every clone is retained; where verified, under half of the shortfall comes from an unresolved V gene, and the cause of the rest is unknown. The sample table lists about 150,000 clones, roughly 66% of them with a count of one. The leading ten clones occupy approximately 1.8% of the sample. Sequences were obtained from PBMCs. These receptor sequences come from a woman between 18 and 29 years old in good health and CMV-seronegative.

This clone was counted a few times. The V gene is TRBV27, the J gene TRBJ2-7, with 9 bases fitting TRBD1. CDR1 is MNHEY, CDR2 SMNVEV, per germline (reference sequence). The CDR3 runs to 16 residues. V lost 5 bases, J lost 3 bases, and 11 bases stayed unmatched. The CDR3 reads CASSLHLRDRDYEQYF. CDR3 DNA sequence: TGTGCCAGCAGTCTTCATCTCCGGGACAGGGACTACGAGCAGTACTTC.

This sequence joins TRBV7-6 and TRBJ1-3; TRBD1 matches 9 bases. Per germline, CDR1 SGHVS and CDR2 FNYEAQ. This CDR3 contains 17 residues. The V gene end was trimmed by 4 bases and the J gene end by 2 bases; junction bases not matched to a gene: 9. CDR3 residues: CASSSEPGQGTGNTIYF. DNA of the CDR3: TGTGCCAGCAGCTCAGAACCGGGACAGGGTACTGGAAACACCATATATTTT. Looking up the rest from reference TRBV7-6 and TRBJ1-3 gives the full variable domain: GAGVSQSPRYKVTKRGQDVALRCDPISGHVSLYWYRQALGQGPEFLTYFNYEAQQDKSGLPNDRFSAERPEGSISTLTIQRTEQRDSAMYRCASSSEPGQGTGNTIYFGEGSWLTVV.

The CDR3 nucleotides are TGTGCCAGCAGCAAAGGAGGGGGCTTGACCTCCTACGAGCAGTACGTC. Amino acids: CASSKGGGLTSYEQYV. The rearrangement joins TRBV21-1 to TRBJ2-7; TRBD1, the table's D call, lacks a check against the DNA. TRBV21-1 is shown as a pseudogene. The CDR3 has 16 amino acids.

J is TRBJ1-1 and V is TRBV18, with D unresolved. V was pared by 3 bases and J by 1 base, with 18 bases between. There are 17 residues in the CDR3. CDR1 is KGHSH and CDR2 is LQKENI in the germline V gene. The CDR3 sequence is CASSPSRERVGNTEAFF. The CDR3 DNA reads TGTGCCAGCTCACCGTCTAGGGAGAGAGTTGGGAACACTGAAGCTTTCTTT.

This clone turned up a few times. CDR3 DNA sequence: TGTGCCAGCAGTTACTCAGGGACAGGGTACACTGAAGCTTTCTTT. Residues: CASSYSGTGYTEAFF. The chain joins TRBV6-5 to TRBJ1-1; 9 positions agree with TRBD1. Germline V gene sequence: CDR1 MNHEY, CDR2 SVGAGI. The CDR3 spans 15 residues. The J segment lost 3 bases and the V segment lost 0 bases, leaving 2 bases of the junction unmatched.

This clone was seen just once. The V gene is TRBV6-1, the J gene TRBJ2-1; the match to TRBD2 covers 9 bases. The CDR3 consists of 15 residues. CDR1 and CDR2 from the germline V gene are MNHNS and SASEGT. With V trimmed by 2 bases and J by 5 bases, 4 bases remained unmatched. CDR3: CASSEKAGGNNEQFF. CDR3 in DNA: TGTGCCAGCAGTGAAAAAGCGGGGGGAAACAATGAGCAGTTCTTC.

This clone showed up just a few times. The rearrangement links TRBV6-5 to TRBJ2-5, with D tentatively TRBD1 (6 bases). Germline CDR1 reads MNHEY; CDR2 reads SVGAGI. Trimming took off 0 bases at V and 6 bases at J, with 11 bases between the two ends. The CDR3 is 14 residues long. CDR3 in DNA: TGTGCCAGCAGTTACTCATTCCGGGACAAGACCCAGTACTTC. It specifies CASSYSFRDKTQYF.

This clone has more than one count but fewer than ten. The rearrangement uses TRBV28 and TRBJ1-3; no clear D gene. V shed 5 bases and J shed 0 bases, with 11 bases lying between them. This CDR3 spans 15 amino acids. Germline V gene sequence: CDR1 MDHEN, CDR2 SYDVKM. The DNA of the CDR3 is TGTGCCAGCAGTGGAACCGGGAGCTCTGGAAACACCATATATTTT. Protein: CASSGTGSSGNTIYF. The full variable domain, its missing parts supplied by reference TRBV28 and TRBJ1-3, is DVKVTQSSRYLVKRTGEKVFLECVQDMDHENMFWYRQDPGLGLRLIYFSYDVKMKEKGDIPEGYSVSREKKERFSLILESASTNQTSMYLCASSGTGSSGNTIYFGEGSWLTVV.

The genes are TRBV4-3 and TRBJ2-7; D is ambiguous. Germline V gives CDR1 LGHNA, CDR2 YSLEER. V was shortened by 0 bases and J by 3 bases, with 9 bases between the two germline ends. The CDR3 covers 14 residues. CDR3 sequence reads: CASSQDSNFYEQYF. DNA of the CDR3: TGCGCCAGCAGCCAAGATTCAAACTTCTACGAGCAGTACTTC.

CDR3 nucleotides: TGCGCCAGCAGCCAAGTGGGGACAGCAAACACCGGGGAGCTGTTTTTT. Amino acid sequence: CASSQVGTANTGELFF. The gene calls are TRBV4-1 and TRBJ2-2; 7 bases fit TRBD1. Germline CDR1 and CDR2: MGHRA and YSYEKL. V shed 1 base, J shed 2 bases, and the junction held 4 bases outside the gene matches. There are 16 residues in the CDR3.

This chain uses TRBV29-1 with TRBJ2-1, with D perhaps TRBD2 (6 bases). The CDR3 has 15 amino acids. From germline, CDR1 is SQVTM and CDR2 ANQGSEA. V was pared by 6 bases and J by 0 bases, with 15 bases between. CDR3 region: CSVGDSRSSYNEQFF. Written as DNA, the CDR3 is TGCAGCGTGGGGGACTCACGAAGCTCCTACAATGAGCAGTTCTTC.

The rearrangement uses TRBV4-1 and TRBJ2-1; 10 positions agree with TRBD2. Germline V CDR1 and CDR2: MGHRA, YSYEKL. The J segment lost 3 bases and the V segment lost 0 bases, leaving 11 bases of the junction unmatched. This CDR3 region has 19 residues. The DNA for the CDR3 is TGCGCCAGCAGCCAAGATTGGGTACAGCGGGGGGGTGTCTACAATGAGCAGTTCTTC. It specifies CASSQDWVQRGGVYNEQFF.

This clone was seen a few times. The chain carries TRBV18 and TRBJ2-3; D might be TRBD2 (5 bases). CDR3 length equals 13 residues. V lost 2 bases, J lost 8 bases, and 11 bases lay in between. Per germline, CDR1 KGHSH and CDR2 LQKENI. This chain's CDR3 is CASSPDRAGTQYF. Written as DNA, the CDR3 is TGTGCCAGCTCACCAGATCGGGCGGGTACGCAGTATTTT.

The chain joins TRBV7-2 to TRBJ1-1; weak D call: TRBD1 (5 bases). The V end was cut by 1 base, the J end by 3 bases, with 12 bases between. This CDR3 region has 15 residues. The V gene's germline CDR1 is SGHTA and CDR2 FQGNSA. The CDR3 region is CASSLVGGGDTEAFF. The CDR3 DNA is TGTGCCAGCAGCTTAGTTGGGGGAGGCGACACTGAAGCTTTCTTT.

This chain joins TRBV7-8 and TRBJ2-7, with a tentative D call TRBD1 (5 bases). CDR3 length: 16 amino acids. Germline assignment: CDR1 SGHVS and CDR2 FQNEAQ. V lost 4 bases, J lost 0 bases, and 16 bases lay in between. CDR3 protein: CASSSQGSYSSYEQYV. CDR3 coding DNA: TGTGCCAGCAGCTCCCAGGGAAGCTACAGCTCCTACGAGCAGTACGTC.

With respect to this clone: A read error may account for a junction end that differs from germline. V usage is TRBV5-5 and J usage is TRBJ2-7; D might be TRBD2 (6 bases). The length of the CDR3 is 11 residues. Germline CDR1 is SGHKS and CDR2 is YYEKEE (reference sequence). The CDR3 loop reads CASSLDGGPIF. The CDR3 DNA reads TGTGCCAGCAGCTTGGATGGAGGGCCCATCTTC. Full variable domain (outside the CDR3, taken from reference TRBV5-5 and TRBJ2-7): DAGVTQSPTHLIKTRGQQVTLRCSPISGHKSVSWYQQVLGQGPQFIFQYYEKEERGRGNFPDRFSARQFPNYSSELNVNALLLGDSALYLCASSLDGGPIFGPGTRLTVT.

This clone was counted a few times. This chain links TRBV9 with TRBJ2-7, with 11 bases fitting TRBD2. The CDR3 has 15 residues. With V trimmed by 4 bases and J by 3 bases, 6 bases remained unmatched. Germline V gene sequence: CDR1 SGDLS, CDR2 YYNGEE. The CDR3 DNA is TGTGCCAGCAGCCTCACCGGGACTAGCGGCTACGAGCAGTACTTC. Translated, it gives CASSLTGTSGYEQYF.

This rearrangement joins TRBV27 to TRBJ2-5; TRBD1 matches at 8 bases. Trimming at V came to 5 bases and at J to 2 bases, leaving 7 bases not matched to a gene. Germline V gives CDR1 MNHEY, CDR2 SMNVEV (reference sequence). This CDR3 is built from 15 residues. CDR3 loop: CASSPDRQGQETQYF. The CDR3 DNA sequence: TGTGCCAGCAGTCCAGATCGACAGGGGCAAGAGACCCAGTACTTC.